What follows describes a single TCR beta chain. This sample is part of a study of cytomegalovirus exposure and HLA in healthy donors. Germline CDR1 is MNHNS and CDR2 is SASEGT. There are 13 residues in the CDR3. Trimming took 5 bases from V and 5 from J; bases not matched to a gene: 5. With 60 Vbeta and 13 Jbeta primers, the PCR was carried out. TCRdb's copy holds only in-frame clones and misses some; the assay was immunoSEQ multiplex PCR. The table lists some 150,000 clones, approximately 80% of them singletons, with approximately 7% in the top ten. Sequencing was carried out using PBMCs. The clonotype was recovered from a woman aged 30 to 39 in good health and CMV-seropositive. The V call is TRBV6-1, the J call TRBJ1-2; TRBD1 aligns across 7 bases. The CDR3 reads CASSNPGQYGYTF. The DNA of the CDR3 is TGTGCCAGCAGTAACCCGGGACAGTATGGCTACACCTTC.